Listed below are T cell receptor beta chains from one sample, sequenced in a study of blood T cell repertoires in COVID-19. Repertoires were generated with immunoSEQ multiplex PCR, while TCRdb's copy carries only in-frame clones and drops some. The sample lists about 160,000 clones, approximately 90% occurring once. Sequenced input: peripheral blood. Receptors were obtained from a woman aged 60-75 years with active or convalescent COVID-19. Both conserved end residues are part of each CDR3. A D gene is named only where the DNA matches it firmly. Not every row has a clone size; where given, it reads once, few, many or a size class.

abundance	d_gene	v_gene	j_gene	CDR3aa	CDR3nt
.	TRBD2	TRBV9	TRBJ2-7	CASSGGGSSYEQYF	TGTGCCAGCAGCGGCGGGGGGTCTTCCTACGAGCAGTACTTC
.	.	TRBV9	TRBJ1-3	CASSATDSSGNTIYF	TGTGCCAGCAGCGCAACTGACAGCTCTGGAAACACCATATATTTT
.	.	TRBV15	TRBJ2-7	CATSPGGVGLGYEQYF	TGTGCCACCAGCCCCGGGGGTGTAGGGTTAGGCTACGAGCAGTACTTC
.	.	TRBV4-3	TRBJ1-1	CASSQAIGENTEAFF	TGCGCCAGCAGCCAAGCGATAGGAGAGAACACTGAAGCTTTCTTT
.	.	TRBV5-1	TRBJ2-6	CASSLVSLGAGANVLTF	TGCGCCAGCAGCTTGGTTAGCCTAGGGGCCGGGGCCAACGTCCTGACTTTC
.	.	TRBV7-3	TRBJ2-3	CASSLTVSLATDTQYF	TGTGCCAGCAGCTTAACTGTCTCCCTAGCAACAGATACGCAGTATTTT
.	.	TRBV6-2/TRBV6-3	TRBJ1-1	CASSYSQGATEAFF	TGTGCCAGCAGTTACTCCCAAGGGGCCACTGAAGCTTTCTTT
.	.	TRBV27	TRBJ2-2	CASSLSYGSANTGELFF	TGTGCCAGCAGTTTATCGTATGGGAGCGCGAACACCGGGGAGCTGTTTTTT
.	TRBD2	TRBV7-9	TRBJ2-7	CASSLGGGENEQYF	TGTGCCAGCAGCTTGGGCGGGGGAGAGAACGAGCAGTACTTC
.	.	TRBV10-3	TRBJ1-1	CAIRQVQTEAFF	TGTGCCATCAGGCAGGTCCAAACTGAAGCTTTCTTT
many	.	TRBV2	TRBJ2-1	CASSRGSYNEQFF	TGTGCCAGCAGCCGGGGGTCTTACAATGAGCAGTTCTTC
.	.	TRBV7-2	TRBJ1-2	CASSLDAGGVGYGYTF	TGTGCCAGCAGCTTAGACGCGGGGGGCGTGGGGTATGGCTACACCTTC
once	.	TRBV21-1	TRBJ2-2	CASSKEDREGTGELFF	TGTGCCAGCAGCAAAGAGGACAGGGAAGGGACCGGGGAGCTGTTTTTT
few	.	TRBV5-1	TRBJ2-7	CASSLAQGEQYF	TGCGCCAGCAGCTTGGCGCAGGGGGAGCAGTACTTC
.	TRBD1	TRBV4-1	TRBJ1-5	CASSTGRGNQPQHF	TGCGCCAGCAGCACCGGCAGGGGGAATCAGCCCCAGCATTTT
.	TRBD1	TRBV19	TRBJ1-2	CASRSEGQFYGYTF	TGTGCCAGTAGATCAGAGGGACAGTTCTATGGCTACACCTTC